The present T cell receptor (beta chain) was sequenced within a study of chemoradiotherapy in HPV16-positive cancers (dated by TCRdb to between 2021 and 2022). The study in broad terms: Functional T-cell assays on cells from two HPV16-positive patients defined candidate HPV-specific T-cell clones and common TCR motifs. Whether T-cell immunity against the HPV oncoproteins E6 and E7 changes during chemoradiotherapy and whether survival is affected by this immunity were examined in the study. The candidate HPV-specific TCRs and motifs were then tracked in TCR repertoires from 86 patients with HPV-related cancers. Study-wide findings and limitations: The functional definition of HPV-specific T cells was derived from only two HPV16-positive patients, and the survival association was reported for HPV16-positive patients. In HPV16-positive patients, expansion of HPV-responsive T cells during chemoradiotherapy was found to be associated with improved recurrence-free survival. Expansion of candidate HPV-specific clones and E7-related TCR motifs was observed in the tumor microenvironment during treatment, whereas no such expansion was observed for non-HPV-specific T cells.

Repertoires were sampled multiple times during chemoradiotherapy, which allowed clonal expansion in the tumor microenvironment to be followed. The junction shows trimming of 0 bases on V and 7 bases on J, plus 16 bases between the germline ends. The CDR3 sequence holds 17 residues, the cysteine and phenylalanine included. The kept DNA is CDR3 alone, 51 bases in frame from the first base. Reading the germline V gene gives CDR1 SGHTA and CDR2 FQGNSA. Points on this clone: Its specific antigen is unknown. Nothing much larger sits one base from this clone, and base qualities are not available.

The library was produced with the immunoSEQ multiplex PCR assay. TCRdb took this table from immuneACCESS and kept in-frame rearrangements with V and J called. Such tables lack part of the clones; where checked against another copy, unresolved V genes explain under half of the gap, and the rest is unexplained. The table for this sample lists several thousand clones; roughly nine tenths of them were counted only once. The top ten clones comprise 3.1% of the sample. This clonotype originated in a human donor with HPV-associated anogenital cancer. The material was tumor tissue, obtained from a patient who underwent chemoradiotherapy. Rearrangement joined TRBV7-2 to TRBJ1-6, with the D gene not confidently named. The DNA reads TGTGCCAGCAGCTTAGCCGGGGTTTATATGGGGAATTCACCCCTCCACTTT. This is translated as CASSLAGVYMGNSPLHF.